The rows below give T cell receptor beta chains drawn from one sample of a study of blood T cells in healthy people across ages. TCRdb itself ran the 5' RACE reads through MiXCR, one entry per CDR3 protein. The repertoire holds 1,300,000 or so distinct CDR3 sequences, with approximately 59% as singletons. Sequences were obtained from blood. The origin of the receptors is a man younger than 35 in good health. Each CDR3 is given with its conserved first and last residue. Each record gives: CDR3 DNA, CDR3 protein, V gene, clone size, J gene, D gene. A D gene is named only where the DNA matches it firmly. Size is stated for part of the rows, as once, few or many counts, or as a class when the clone is expanded.

DNA: TGTGCCATCAGACAGACGGGGGGCGAAAAACTGTTTTTT
CDR3: CAIRQTGGEKLFF
V: TRBV10-3
size: NA
J: TRBJ1-4
D: NA

DNA: TGTGCCTGGAGTGTAAGTCTAGCGGGAAGTGAGCAGTTCTTC
CDR3: CAWSVSLAGSEQFF
V: TRBV30
size: NA
J: TRBJ2-1
D: TRBD2

DNA: TGCGCCAGCAGCCCAAATTCGGGGGTGTTCTACAATGAGCAGTTCTTC
CDR3: CASSPNSGVFYNEQFF
V: TRBV4-3
size: few
J: TRBJ2-1
D: NA

DNA: TGTGCCAGCAGGTCCGGGACAAGCGTCTATGGCTACACCTTC
CDR3: CASRSGTSVYGYTF
V: TRBV12-3/TRBV12-4
size: NA
J: TRBJ1-2
D: NA

DNA: TGCAGTGCCGTCCGGGACTACCCCTACGAGCAGTACTTC
CDR3: CSAVRDYPYEQYF
V: TRBV20-1
size: few
J: TRBJ2-7
D: TRBD2

DNA: TGTGCCAGCAGTCCTCTCGCGGGACTGGAAAACAAAGAGACCCAGTACTTC
CDR3: CASSPLAGLENKETQYF
V: TRBV27
size: few
J: TRBJ2-5
D: NA

DNA: TGCAGCGTTCCGGGACTCGGCATAAATGAGCAGTACTTC
CDR3: CSVPGLGINEQYF
V: TRBV29-1
size: NA
J: TRBJ2-5
D: NA

DNA: TGCGCCAGCAGCCACTCGGGGATCTACGAGCAGTACTTC
CDR3: CASSHSGIYEQYF
V: TRBV4-3
size: NA
J: TRBJ2-7
D: NA

DNA: TGTGCCAGCCAACCGGCTGGGGCCAACGTCCTGACTTTC
CDR3: CASQPAGANVLTF
V: TRBV6-2/TRBV6-3
size: few
J: TRBJ2-6
D: NA

DNA: TGTGCCAGCAGCCCGGGACTAGCGGGGAATACGCAGTATTTT
CDR3: CASSPGLAGNTQYF
V: TRBV5-5
size: NA
J: TRBJ2-3
D: TRBD2

DNA: TGTGCCATCAGTGAGTCTCGGGGTAACGGTGAAAAACTGTTTTTT
CDR3: CAISESRGNGEKLFF
V: TRBV10-3
size: NA
J: TRBJ1-4
D: NA

DNA: TGTGCCAGCAGCCAAGTGGGTGGGGGCTACACCTTC
CDR3: CASSQVGGGYTF
V: TRBV14
size: many
J: TRBJ1-2
D: NA

DNA: TGTGCCAGCAGCCCGCGGGACAGACATTTATTGATCCAAGAGACCCAGTACTTC
CDR3: CASSPRDRHLLIQETQYF
V: TRBV27
size: NA
J: TRBJ2-5
D: NA

DNA: TGTGCCAGCAGCCCCAACGCCTCCCCCCAGCCCCAGCATTTT
CDR3: CASSPNASPQPQHF
V: TRBV9
size: NA
J: TRBJ1-5
D: NA

DNA: TGCAGTGCTAGAGTCCGGGGACTAGCGGGATATGAGCAGTTCTTC
CDR3: CSARVRGLAGYEQFF
V: TRBV20-1
size: NA
J: TRBJ2-1
D: TRBD2

DNA: TGTGCCAGCAGCCCTAAACTGCAGGGGCTAAGGAATGAGCAGTTCTTC
CDR3: CASSPKLQGLRNEQFF
V: TRBV7-9
size: NA
J: TRBJ2-1
D: NA

DNA: TGCAGCGCTGGGACTAGCGGGCTGGGGACCCAGTACTTC
CDR3: CSAGTSGLGTQYF
V: TRBV29-1
size: NA
J: TRBJ2-5
D: TRBD2

DNA: TGTGCCACCAGCAGAGATCTGCGCCTGGGTGAGCAGTACTTC
CDR3: CATSRDLRLGEQYF
V: TRBV15
size: NA
J: TRBJ2-7
D: NA

DNA: TGTGCCAGCACCCTGGGTCCCTCCCAGCGAGAGACCCAGTACTTC
CDR3: CASTLGPSQRETQYF
V: TRBV11-2
size: NA
J: TRBJ2-5
D: NA

DNA: TGCAGTGCTCCACAACACCGGACTAGCGGGAGAAGTAGCGAGCAGTTCTTC
CDR3: CSAPQHRTSGRSSEQFF
V: TRBV20-1
size: NA
J: TRBJ2-1
D: TRBD2

DNA: TGTGCCTGCTCAAAAATGGGGGGTTCCTACGAGCAGTACTTC
CDR3: CACSKMGGSYEQYF
V: TRBV18
size: few
J: TRBJ2-7
D: NA

DNA: TGTGCCAGCAGCTTTTTGTTTTCGCCCTACAATGAGCAGTTCTTC
CDR3: CASSFLFSPYNEQFF
V: TRBV11-2
size: NA
J: TRBJ2-1
D: NA

DNA: TGCAGTGCGGGGACTAGCGACTACAATGAGCAGTTCTTC
CDR3: CSAGTSDYNEQFF
V: TRBV20-1
size: many
J: TRBJ2-1
D: TRBD2

DNA: TGCGCCAGCAGCCGGGGTCAACGTACGCAGTATTTT
CDR3: CASSRGQRTQYF
V: TRBV4-1
size: NA
J: TRBJ2-3
D: NA

DNA: TGCGGCGTGGCCGGGACTAACACAGATACGCAGTATTTT
CDR3: CGVAGTNTDTQYF
V: TRBV29-1
size: NA
J: TRBJ2-3
D: TRBD2

DNA: TGTGCCAGCAGTTCCCTAGCGGGCCTTTCCTACGAGCAGTACTTC
CDR3: CASSSLAGLSYEQYF
V: TRBV6-5
size: NA
J: TRBJ2-7
D: TRBD2

DNA: TGTGCCAGTAGCCCCGTTGGGGATCCTTGGGGTGGCTACACCTTC
CDR3: CASSPVGDPWGGYTF
V: TRBV7-9
size: NA
J: TRBJ1-2
D: NA

DNA: TGTGCCAGCAGCAAACACAGGGTTGGCGGCACAGATACGCAGTATTTT
CDR3: CASSKHRVGGTDTQYF
V: TRBV7-8
size: NA
J: TRBJ2-3
D: NA